These 6 T cell receptor beta chains share one sample of origin, sequenced in a study of post-analysis software for immune sequencing data (dated by TCRdb to about 2015). Their antigens are not known. Preparation of the library involved PCR. TCRdb records Illumina HiSeq 2500 as the sequencer. Unique molecular identifiers were incorporated into TCR beta cDNA libraries to reduce PCR and sequencing biases. TCRdb passed the public sequencing reads through fastp at Q25 and MiXCR, retaining productive beta sequences. Every entry covers one CDR3 protein and lists the most common genes and DNA from its rows. The sample yields about 190,000 distinct CDR3 sequences; approximately 30% were counted once. The ten largest clones add up to 3% to 3.5% of the sample. What the work shows at the level of the full study, not this receptor alone: Patients showed significantly higher frequencies than controls for roughly five TRBV segments, among them TRBV5-6, TRBV5-1 and TRBV20-1.

The specimen was blood. Receptors originate from a girl aged 2-17 years with multiple sclerosis.

Turning to this clonotype: A read error is possible here, since a much larger clone lies one base away. The rearrangement links TRBV20-1 to TRBJ2-7; no definite D call. The V and J ends lost 0 bases and 3 bases respectively, with 6 bases between them. Germline-derived CDR1 and CDR2 are DFQATT and SNEGSKA (reference sequence). The CDR3 runs 12 residues. CDR3 protein: CSARDPGYEQYF. CDR3 DNA: TGCAGTGCTAGAGATCCGGGCTACGAGCAGTACTTC.

The table lists this clonotype with a few counts. V is TRBV6-1 and J is TRBJ2-1; D remains ambiguous. Deletions cut 8 bases from V and 6 bases from J, with 8 bases between. Germline lookup yields CDR1 MNHNS and CDR2 SASEGT. The CDR3 consists of 11 residues. CDR3 coding DNA: TGTGCCAGCTTTAAGAGCAATGAGCAGTTCTTC. Its translation: CASFKSNEQFF.

This clonotype was counted at least ten times. J is TRBJ2-1 and V is TRBV12-3 or TRBV12-4; 7 positions agree with TRBD1. This CDR3 contains 16 residues. Unmatched junction bases numbered 11, after V lost 7 bases and J lost 2 bases. The CDR3 spells CASTPRQGNAYNEQFF. The CDR3 DNA reads TGTGCCAGCACCCCAAGACAGGGAAATGCCTACAATGAGCAGTTCTTC.

This rearrangement joins TRBV4-1 to TRBJ1-5; tentative D call: TRBD1 (6 bases). The germline CDR1 and CDR2 sequences are MGHRA and YSYEKL. The germline V and J ends were trimmed by 0 bases and 7 bases, with 13 bases remaining between them. This CDR3 has 15 residues. CDR3 in amino acids: CASSQDWAQGQPQHF. The CDR3 DNA sequence: TGCGCCAGCAGCCAAGATTGGGCGCAGGGGCAGCCCCAGCATTTT.

This clonotype has just a few counts. A much larger clone lies a single base off, so this may be a read error. This chain uses TRBV7-2 with TRBJ2-7, with D unclear. This CDR3 contains 14 residues. Germline-derived CDR1 and CDR2 are SGHTA and FQGNSA. The CDR3 region has the DNA TGTGCCAGCAGCCCCAGACTTACTTCCTACGAGCGGTACTTC. Residues: CASSPRLTSYERYF.

About this clonotype: Mismatch with germline at one junction end may stem from a read error. The chain joins TRBV20-1 to TRBJ2-1; tentatively, D is TRBD2 (6 bases). The CDR3 runs 13 residues. Germline CDR1 and CDR2: DFQATT and SNEGSKA (reference sequence). CDR3 in DNA: TGCAGCGCTACACTAGCTCCCTACAATGAGCAGTTCTTC. The encoded protein is CSATLAPYNEQFF.